This T cell receptor beta chain appears in the sequencing data of a study of T cell repertoires in cytomegalovirus infection. On the study more broadly: The public TCR beta signatures pointed to both CMV infection and matching HLA type.

After removal of 4 bases from V and 5 bases from J, the junction contained 14 bases not matched to a gene. Germline-derived CDR1 and CDR2 are SGHKS and YYEKEE (reference sequence). CDR3 length: 16 residues. TCRdb reanalysed the reads using MiXCR and keeps one entry per CDR3 protein. The sample yields 200,000 or so distinct CDR3 sequences, about 21% seen once. The chain recombines TRBV5-5 with TRBJ1-1, with 7 bases identical to TRBD1. The clonotype comes from a human donor in good health (CMV status not recorded). Some clones in this sample may be carry-over from other donors' samples. The sample consisted of PBMCs. The CDR3 nucleotides are TGTGCCAGCAGCGGCAACAGGGGCAGCGTTGTGACTGAAGCTTTCTTT. Translating gives CASSGNRGSVVTEAFF.